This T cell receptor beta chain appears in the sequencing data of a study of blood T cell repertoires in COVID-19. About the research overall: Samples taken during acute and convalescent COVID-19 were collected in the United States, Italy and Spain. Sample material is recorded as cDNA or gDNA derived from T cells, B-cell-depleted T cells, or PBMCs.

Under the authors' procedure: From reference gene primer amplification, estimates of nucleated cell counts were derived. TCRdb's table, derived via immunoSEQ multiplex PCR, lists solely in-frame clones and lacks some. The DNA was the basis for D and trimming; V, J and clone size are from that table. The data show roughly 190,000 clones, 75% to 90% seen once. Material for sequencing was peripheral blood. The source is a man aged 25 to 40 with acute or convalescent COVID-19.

The CDR3 sequence is CADMHTSGSFWGETQYF. As DNA, the CDR3 is TGTGCCGACATGCACACTAGCGGGAGTTTTTGGGGAGAGACCCAGTACTTC. This sequence joins TRBV28 and TRBJ2-5, with 11 positions matching TRBD2. V was pared by 11 bases and J by 4 bases, with 18 bases of the junction left unmatched. The CDR3 is made up of 17 amino acids. Germline V lookup: CDR1 MDHEN, CDR2 SYDVKM.